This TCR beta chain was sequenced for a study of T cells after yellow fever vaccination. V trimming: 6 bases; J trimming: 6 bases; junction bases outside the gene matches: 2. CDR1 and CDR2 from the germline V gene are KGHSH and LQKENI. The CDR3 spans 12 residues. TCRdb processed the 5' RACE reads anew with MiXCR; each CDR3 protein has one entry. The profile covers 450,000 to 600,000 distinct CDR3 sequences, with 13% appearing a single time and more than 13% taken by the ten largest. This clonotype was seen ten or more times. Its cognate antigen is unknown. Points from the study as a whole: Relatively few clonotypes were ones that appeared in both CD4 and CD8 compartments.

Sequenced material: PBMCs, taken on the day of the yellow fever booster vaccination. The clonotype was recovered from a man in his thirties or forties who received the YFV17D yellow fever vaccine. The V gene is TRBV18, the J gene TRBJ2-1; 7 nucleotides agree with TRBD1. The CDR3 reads CASSRTGNEQFF. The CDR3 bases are TGTGCCAGCTCGCGGACAGGCAATGAGCAGTTCTTC.